A selection of T cell receptor beta chains follows, all from one sample in a study of shared clonotypes between healthy human individuals. Sequenced by immunoSEQ multiplex PCR; TCRdb stores in-frame clones only, minus some. The sample holds approximately 1.5 million clones, 98% seen once. Sequencing was done on a sample of naive CD4+ T cells sorted from blood. These receptors all stem from a man aged 30 to 45 in good health. CDR3s include the opening cysteine and the closing phenylalanine or tryptophan. The D gene is left open where the match is weak. Clone size is stated in some rows and not others, as once, few, many or a class when expanded.

V	D	J	size	DNA	CDR3
TRBV7-2	TRBD1	TRBJ2-7	-	TGTGCCAGCAGGGACGGGACAGGGGTTTTCGAGCAGTACTTC	CASRDGTGVFEQYF
TRBV9	-	TRBJ2-7	-	TGTGCCAGCAGCGTGTCTCCGGGACACCCTCTTCCCCCTTACGAGCAGTACTTC	CASSVSPGHPLPPYEQYF
TRBV27	TRBD2	TRBJ2-1	-	TGTGCCAGCAGTTCTGTGGCGGGAGTGGGTGAGCAGTTCTTC	CASSSVAGVGEQFF
TRBV28	TRBD2	TRBJ2-1	-	TGTGCCAGCAGTTCCCTTAGCGGGAAAGACTACAATGAGCAGTTCTTC	CASSSLSGKDYNEQFF
TRBV6-5	-	TRBJ1-5	-	TGTGCCAGCAGTTACTCGCCAGAGAGCAATCAGCCCCAGCATTTT	CASSYSPESNQPQHF
TRBV5-6	-	TRBJ2-7	-	TGTGCCAGCAGCCCCGATGGGACCGCTTACGAGCAGTACTTC	CASSPDGTAYEQYF
TRBV19	-	TRBJ1-5	-	TGTGCCAGTAGACCCTCGGGACGGATCAATCAGCCCCAGCATTTT	CASRPSGRINQPQHF
TRBV6-6	-	TRBJ2-7	-	TGTGCCAGCAGTTACTCCTACCGGACTATCCTTTCCGAGCAGTACTTC	CASSYSYRTILSEQYF
TRBV27	-	TRBJ2-7	-	TGTGCCAGCAGTTACCACCAGATTCAGGGGGGGCGCCGATACTACGAGCAGTACTTC	CASSYHQIQGGRRYYEQYF
TRBV7-9	-	TRBJ1-2	-	TGTGCCAGCAGCTTAGCGAAGGAGAACTATGGCTACACCTTC	CASSLAKENYGYTF
TRBV11-3	TRBD1	TRBJ2-2	-	TGTGCCAGCAGTTATAAATTTAGACCGGGACAGGGCAAAGCCGGGGAGCTGTTTTTT	CASSYKFRPGQGKAGELFF
TRBV10-3	TRBD2	TRBJ2-7	-	TGTGCCATGCGGACTAGCGGGAGTCACTACGAGCAGTACTTC	CAMRTSGSHYEQYF
TRBV19	-	TRBJ2-5	-	TGTGCCAGTAGTTTACGCCCGACCTACCAAGAGACCCAGTACTTC	CASSLRPTYQETQYF
TRBV6-6	TRBD1	TRBJ2-2	-	TGTGCCAGCAGTCAAAACGACAGGGTCGGCGGGGAGCTGTTTTTT	CASSQNDRVGGELFF
TRBV15	-	TRBJ1-1	-	TGTGCCACCAGCAGAGATCTAGGGGAGCTCGCTTTCTTT	CATSRDLGELAFF
TRBV5-1	-	TRBJ2-2	-	TGCGCCAGCAGCTTGCCCGGGTCTCGGGAGCTGTTTTTT	CASSLPGSRELFF
TRBV18	TRBD2	TRBJ2-3	-	TGTGCCAGCTCACCACTCCTAGCGGGAGGGCGGACAGATACGCAGTATTTT	CASSPLLAGGRTDTQYF
TRBV9	-	TRBJ1-5	-	TGTGCCAGCAGCGTTCACAGCGATCAGCCCCAGCATTTT	CASSVHSDQPQHF
TRBV29-1	-	TRBJ1-2	-	TGCAGCGTTGAAGACGACTATGGCTACACCTTC	CSVEDDYGYTF
TRBV9	-	TRBJ1-3	-	TGTGCCAGCAGCGCGACAGTCACCTCTGGAAACACCATATATTTT	CASSATVTSGNTIYF
TRBV7-2	TRBD2	TRBJ2-7	-	TGTGCCAGCAGCCCAGCGGGACTCGGGGGCTACGAGCAGTACTTC	CASSPAGLGGYEQYF
TRBV27	TRBD1	TRBJ2-1	-	TGTGCCAGCAGTCCGCGGACAGGGAACATAATCAATGAGCAGTTCTTC	CASSPRTGNIINEQFF
TRBV29-1	TRBD1	TRBJ2-7	-	TGCAGCGTTGTTTTAAGGGGGACAGGGGGCGAGCAGTACTTC	CSVVLRGTGGEQYF
TRBV7-9	TRBD1	TRBJ2-1	-	TGTGCCAGCAGCCGACAGGGGCTCGTCTACAATGAGCAGTTCTTC	CASSRQGLVYNEQFF
TRBV19	-	TRBJ2-1	-	TGTGCCAGTAGATATACAAGTGGGGCCTCCTACAATGAGCAGTTCTTC	CASRYTSGASYNEQFF
TRBV5-1	-	TRBJ2-2	once	TGCGCCACCTCACTGAACACCGGGGAGCTGTTTTTT	CATSLNTGELFF
TRBV6-5	TRBD1	TRBJ2-5	-	TGTGCCAGCAGTTACCGGGACAGGGCCCAAGAGACCCAGTACTTC	CASSYRDRAQETQYF
TRBV6-5	-	TRBJ1-3	-	TGTGCCAGCAGCCCCTCTTACTCTGGAAACACCATATATTTT	CASSPSYSGNTIYF